A single sample is the source of the 24 T cell receptor beta chains below, sequenced in a study of cytomegalovirus exposure and HLA in healthy donors. Amplification used 60 Vbeta primers and 13 Jbeta primers. Sequencing used immunoSEQ multiplex PCR; TCRdb keeps in-frame clones, though not all of them. The data contain approximately 120,000 clones, 70% to 75% of them singletons. The sample taken for sequencing was PBMCs. Source of these receptors: a man under 40 in good health and CMV-seronegative.

The V and J genes are TRBV19 and TRBJ2-5; TRBD1 aligns across 9 bases. V trimming: 6 bases; J trimming: 5 bases; junction bases outside the gene matches: 7. The CDR3 is made up of 14 amino acids. Germline V CDR1 and CDR2: LNHDA, SQIVND (reference sequence). Written as DNA, the CDR3 is TGTGCCAGTAGGAGACAGGGGGGGTTCGAGACCCAGTACTTC. This translates into CASRRQGGFETQYF.

This clone was observed a handful of times. J is TRBJ1-5 and V is TRBV28; no reliable D call. This CDR3 is built from 13 residues. Germline CDR1 MDHEN, CDR2 SYDVKM. Trimming removed 7 bases at V and 6 bases at J, with 13 bases between. CDR3 nucleotides: TGTGCCAGCATCTCGGGGTTGGGTCAGCCCCAGCATTTT. Encoded protein: CASISGLGQPQHF.

This clone was detected only once. The chain uses TRBV7-2 and TRBJ1-1; weak D call: TRBD1 (6 bases). The V and J ends lost 2 bases and 4 bases respectively, with 20 bases between them. The CDR3 has 17 residues. Germline V gene lookup returns CDR1 SGHTA and CDR2 FQGNSA. CDR3 sequence (DNA): TGTGCCAGCAGCTTAAGAGGGGTGCAGGGGACGTCCACTGAAGCTTTCTTT. Protein: CASSLRGVQGTSTEAFF.

This clone was seen only once. The J gene is TRBJ2-7, the V gene TRBV7-9, with 8 bases aligning to TRBD1. After removal of 3 bases from V and 5 bases from J, the junction contained 3 bases not matched to a gene. CDR1 SEHNR and CDR2 FQNEAQ come from the germline V gene (reference sequence). This CDR3 region has 13 residues. CDR3 nucleotide sequence: TGTGCCAGCAGCTTGACAGGGGTAGACGAGCAGTACTTC. Its protein product is CASSLTGVDEQYF.

This clone was observed once. The chain has TRBV7-3 and TRBJ2-1; D perhaps matches TRBD1 (7 bases). Germline CDR1 reads SGHTA; CDR2 reads FQGTGA. The CDR3 spans 15 residues. The V end lost 5 bases, the J end lost 2 bases, and 13 bases lay between the germline ends. This CDR3 reads CASSQGGVAYNEQFF. CDR3 bases: TGTGCCAGCAGCCAGGGGGGCGTAGCCTACAATGAGCAGTTCTTC.

This rearrangement joins TRBV7-9 to TRBJ1-5; unclear D gene. There are 17 residues in the CDR3. Germline-derived CDR1 and CDR2 are SEHNR and FQNEAQ (reference sequence). Trimming took off 1 base at V and 4 bases at J, with 17 bases between the two ends. CDR3 residues: CASSLVWEDGSNQPQHF. In nucleotides, the CDR3 is TGTGCCAGCAGCTTAGTGTGGGAGGATGGCTCGAATCAGCCCCAGCATTTT.

The chain links TRBV28 to TRBJ1-1; 8 nucleotides match TRBD1. The CDR3 runs 14 residues. The V segment lost 3 bases and the J segment 12 bases; nucleotides outside the gene matches: 12. Germline V lookup: CDR1 MDHEN, CDR2 SYDVKM. Here the CDR3 DNA reads TGTGCCAGCAGTTTGGGGACAGGTGGTGGAAGGCCTTTCTTT. It codes for CASSLGTGGGRPFF.

The V call is TRBV2, the J call TRBJ1-1; 7 nucleotides line up with TRBD1. Losses at the gene ends were 7 bases for V and 7 bases for J; bases not matched to a gene: 15. Germline V gene lookup returns CDR1 SNHLY and CDR2 FYNNEI. This CDR3 comprises 15 residues. The DNA for the CDR3 is TGTGCCAGCACACCAAGAAACGACAGGGCTATTGAAGCTTTCTTT. Residues: CASTPRNDRAIEAFF.

V usage is TRBV12-5 and J usage is TRBJ2-3; 7 positions match TRBD2. The CDR3 spans 16 residues. The V and J ends lost 3 bases and 3 bases, in that order; junction bases with no gene match: 9. Germline-derived CDR1 and CDR2 are LGHNT and FRNRAP. The CDR3 here is CASGFAAGEWTDTQYF. The CDR3 bases are TGTGCTAGTGGTTTTGCGGCGGGAGAGTGGACAGATACGCAGTATTTT.

The rearrangement uses TRBV7-6 and TRBJ1-2; a weak D match, TRBD1 (6 bases). Germline V gene lookup returns CDR1 SGHVS and CDR2 FNYEAQ. The V end lost 5 bases, the J end lost 2 bases, and 12 bases lay between the germline ends. This CDR3 contains 14 residues. The CDR3 DNA reads TGTGCCAGCAGCCCGCAGGGGACCAACTATGGCTACACCTTC. This gives the protein CASSPQGTNYGYTF.

This clone was counted between two and nine times. The chain is built from TRBV7-8 and TRBJ1-1; 7 bases line up with TRBD1. This CDR3 has 14 residues. V was pared by 5 bases and J by 5 bases, with 8 bases of the junction left unmatched. In germline, CDR1 is SGHVS, CDR2 FQNEAQ. The CDR3 bases are TGTGCCAGCAGCCCACACAGGGGTGGTACTGAAGCTTTCTTT. Translating it yields CASSPHRGGTEAFF.

This sequence joins TRBV2 and TRBJ2-3, with D tentatively TRBD2 (6 bases). V was trimmed by 9 bases and J by 4 bases, leaving 8 bases between them. The CDR3 has 11 residues. Germline V gives CDR1 SNHLY, CDR2 FYNNEI. CDR3: CARGGPDTQYF. The CDR3 coding sequence is TGTGCCAGGGGAGGTCCAGATACGCAGTATTTT.

The chain has TRBV2 and TRBJ2-3; D may be TRBD1 (5 bases). Deletions cut 7 bases from V and 3 bases from J, with 14 bases between. The CDR3 runs 14 residues. The germline V gene encodes CDR1 SNHLY and CDR2 FYNNEI. CDR3 amino acids: CASKRRVNTDTQYF. CDR3 in DNA: TGTGCCAGCAAGCGCAGGGTTAATACAGATACGCAGTATTTT. The variable domain in full, completed from reference TRBV2 and TRBJ2-3, reads EPEVTQTPSHQVTQMGQEVILRCVPISNHLYFYWYRQILGQKVEFLVSFYNNEISEKSEIFDDQFSVERPDGSNFTLKIRSTKLEDSAMYFCASKRRVNTDTQYFGPGTRLTVL.

The rearrangement links TRBV28 to TRBJ2-3, with 7 bases matching TRBD2. V shed 5 bases, J shed 6 bases, and the junction held 11 bases outside the gene matches. CDR3 size: 15 residues. In germline, CDR1 is MDHEN, CDR2 SYDVKM. The DNA of the CDR3 is TGTGCCAGCAGTAACGGGAGGAGGGTAGGGGATACGCAGTATTTT. Residues: CASSNGRRVGDTQYF.

This rearrangement joins TRBV5-1 to TRBJ2-7, with TRBD1 matching over 7 bases. This CDR3 spans 13 amino acids. Germline trimming cut 5 bases from V and 2 bases from J; bases unmatched to any gene: 4. Germline CDR1 reads SGHRS; CDR2 reads YFSETQ. The CDR3 loop is CASSSGTAYEQYF. The CDR3 coding sequence is TGCGCCAGCAGTTCCGGGACAGCCTACGAGCAGTACTTC.

The chain uses TRBV6-1 and TRBJ1-2, with D unresolved. This CDR3 has 13 residues. The V gene lost 7 bases and the J gene lost 2 bases, with 11 bases spanning the gap. Germline CDR1 reads MNHNS; CDR2 reads SASEGT. The CDR3 protein is CASNVGRNYGYTF. DNA of the CDR3: TGTGCCAGCAACGTCGGCAGGAACTATGGCTACACCTTC.

The V call is TRBV30, the J call TRBJ1-2; TRBD1 matches 7 bases. The germline V gene has CDR1 GTSNPN and CDR2 SVGIG (reference sequence). The CDR3 is 16 amino acids. Trimming took 4 bases from V and 0 from J; bases not matched to a gene: 11. As DNA, the CDR3 is TGTGCCTGGAACTACCCGGGACAGATAACTAACTATGGCTACACCTTC. This codes for CAWNYPGQITNYGYTF. The full variable domain, completed using reference TRBV30 and TRBJ1-2, is SQTIHQWPATLVQPVGSPLSLECTVEGTSNPNLYWYRQAAGRGLQLLFYSVGIGQISSEVPQNLSASRPQDRQFILSSKKLLLSDSGFYLCAWNYPGQITNYGYTFGSGTRLTVV.

This clone occurred a few times. Distinct nucleotide sequences in the sample also encode this CDR3. The chain uses TRBV18 and TRBJ1-1; 8 bases are a match to TRBD1. V gave up 0 bases and J gave up 3 bases; unmatched junction bases: 6. Germline values: CDR1 KGHSH, CDR2 LQKENI. The CDR3 is made up of 16 amino acids. The DNA for the CDR3 is TGTGCCAGCTCACCACCCCAGGGGGCAGGGGACACTGAAGCTTTCTTT. As protein: CASSPPQGAGDTEAFF.

This clone was recorded a few times. This chain connects TRBV7-3 to TRBJ2-6; TRBD1 matches 9 bases. The trim removed 6 bases at V and 2 bases at J, leaving 8 bases unmatched. The CDR3 spans 17 residues. Germline-derived CDR1 and CDR2 are SGHTA and FQGTGA. In DNA, the CDR3 is TGTGCCAGCAGGCCGGGACAGGGTAGTCCTGGGGCCAACGTCCTGACTTTC. Its translation: CASRPGQGSPGANVLTF.

This chain links TRBV5-4 with TRBJ1-2; D possibly corresponds to TRBD1 (6 bases). V gave up 4 bases and J gave up 4 bases, with 20 bases separating them. Looked up from germline, CDR1 is SGHNT and CDR2 is YYREEE (reference sequence). The CDR3 runs 16 residues. The CDR3 spells CASSLGSTGTIYGYTF. CDR3 bases: TGTGCCAGCAGCCTTGGGTCGACAGGCACAATCTATGGCTACACCTTC.

The chain employs TRBV19 and TRBJ1-5; possibly TRBD1 for D (5 bases). Germline CDR1 LNHDA, CDR2 SQIVND (reference sequence). The CDR3 extends over 14 amino acids. The germline V and J ends were trimmed by 11 bases and 1 base, with 15 bases remaining between them. CDR3 sequence reads: CAGGGALSNQPQHF. Written as DNA, the CDR3 is TGTGCCGGAGGAGGGGCACTCAGCAATCAGCCCCAGCATTTT.

The CDR3 sequence is CASSLGDSRQETQYF. In DNA form, the CDR3 reads TGCGCCAGCAGCTTGGGAGACAGCCGCCAAGAGACCCAGTACTTC. V is TRBV5-1 and J is TRBJ2-5; TRBD1 might be the D (5 bases). The CDR3 loop spans 15 amino acids. V lost 0 bases and J lost 1, with 10 bases in between. Looked up from germline, CDR1 is SGHRS and CDR2 is YFSETQ.

V usage is TRBV28 and J usage is TRBJ2-7, with 12 positions matching TRBD1. This CDR3 comprises 14 residues. V gave up 7 bases and J gave up 5 bases; unmatched junction bases: 6. In germline, CDR1 is MDHEN, CDR2 SYDVKM. CDR3 loop: CASTPGDRGHEQYF. As DNA, the CDR3 is TGTGCCAGCACCCCCGGGGACAGGGGGCACGAGCAGTACTTC.

V is TRBV30 and J is TRBJ1-2; 7 bases align to TRBD1. Germline loops: CDR1 GTSNPN, CDR2 SVGIG (reference sequence). The CDR3 has 13 residues. Germline trimming cut 1 base from V and 7 bases from J; bases unmatched to any gene: 6. CDR3 protein: CAWSAAAGGGYTF. CDR3 coding DNA: TGTGCCTGGAGTGCGGCGGCAGGGGGTGGCTACACCTTC. The full variable domain, completed using reference TRBV30 and TRBJ1-2, is SQTIHQWPATLVQPVGSPLSLECTVEGTSNPNLYWYRQAAGRGLQLLFYSVGIGQISSEVPQNLSASRPQDRQFILSSKKLLLSDSGFYLCAWSAAAGGGYTFGSGTRLTVV.